The clone carrying this TCR beta chain was observed at least ten times. The antigen remains undetermined. The CDR3 extends over 13 amino acids. V was clipped by 3 bases and J by 7 bases, with 10 bases between them. Germline assignment: CDR1 SGDLS and CDR2 YYNGEE. TCR beta CDR3 regions were amplified from RNA transcripts. The first round was an RT-PCR with HTBI primers, and the second round was a multiplex PCR. One entry per CDR3 protein results from TCRdb running MiXCR on the multiplex PCR reads. This sample has about 700,000 distinct CDR3 sequences, with 35% to 45% found just once. This entry belongs to a study of Graves' ophthalmopathy and Graves' hyperthyroidism. What supplied the PBMCs was roughly 11 ml of fresh peripheral blood. Notes on the study in general: Among thyroid clonotypes expanded above 0.001 frequency, most also appeared in blood.

What was sequenced was peripheral blood. The V call is TRBV9, the J call TRBJ2-2, with D unclear. The clonotype was recovered from an adult man with Graves' ophthalmopathy. The CDR3 spells CASSAPAFGELFF. CDR3 in DNA: TGTGCCAGCAGCGCCCCCGCGTTCGGGGAGCTGTTTTTT.